Each of the 14 T cell receptor beta chains below was sequenced from the same sample in a study of blood T cell repertoires in COVID-19 (dated by TCRdb to the early 2020s). Library preparation used the immunoSEQ multiplex PCR assay. In its TCRdb copy, this immuneACCESS table keeps in-frame sequences only and misses some clones. Where compared with another copy, unresolved V genes explain less than half of these, and the others have no known cause. This sample holds 150,000 or so clones; approximately 83% were observed only once. The top ten clones comprise about 29% of the sample. Material: peripheral blood. These receptors all come from a woman aged 60-75 years with acute or convalescent COVID-19.

This chain's CDR3 is CASSFDSYTEAFF. The CDR3 nucleotides read TGTGCCAGCAGCTTCGACAGCTACACTGAAGCTTTCTTT. J is TRBJ1-1 and V is TRBV7-9; a weak D match, TRBD1 (5 bases). This CDR3 comprises 13 residues. Between the trimmed V and J ends, which lost 3 bases and 3 bases, there was a span of 8 bases. Germline CDR1 and CDR2: SEHNR and FQNEAQ (reference sequence).

A single count supports this clone. The chain recombines TRBV29-1 with TRBJ2-7; 9 bases are a match to TRBD1. The CDR3 totals 13 residues. The germline V gene encodes CDR1 SQVTM and CDR2 ANQGSEA. V lost 2 bases and J lost 3; bases outside the gene matches: 2. The CDR3 spells CSVEKGQGYEQYF. For the CDR3, the DNA is TGCAGCGTTGAAAAGGGACAGGGCTACGAGCAGTACTTC.

This chain joins TRBV7-2 and TRBJ1-1; TRBD1 is a possible D gene (5 bases). V lost 6 bases, J lost 2 bases, and 22 bases lay in between. CDR3 length: 17 amino acids. Germline V gene data show CDR1 as SGHTA and CDR2 as FQGNSA. The CDR3 DNA is TGTGCCAGCAGTCCTACGGGCAGGGAACAGTCAAACACTGAAGCTTTCTTT. Protein sequence: CASSPTGREQSNTEAFF. The full variable domain, with the rest looked up from reference TRBV7-2 and TRBJ1-1, is GAGVSQSPSNKVTEKGKDVELRCDPISGHTALYWYRQSLGQGLEFLIYFQGNSAPDKSGLPSDRFSAERTGGSVSTLTIQRTQQEDSAVYLCASSPTGREQSNTEAFFGQGTRLTVV.

The rearrangement uses TRBV6-2 or TRBV6-3 and TRBJ1-6; D gene ambiguous. V was shortened by 4 bases and J by 10 bases, with 11 bases between the two germline ends. The germline gives CDR1 MNHEY, CDR2 SVGEGT. CDR3 length: 13 amino acids. The CDR3 nucleotides are TGTGCCAGCAGTTTGGAGACGGGATCACCCCTCCACTTT. Its protein product is CASSLETGSPLHF.

The genes are TRBV30 and TRBJ1-2, with TRBD1 identical over 7 bases. Germline V gene lookup returns CDR1 GTSNPN and CDR2 SVGIG (reference sequence). Trimming took 3 bases from V and 6 from J; bases not matched to a gene: 7. This CDR3 contains 13 residues. CDR3 sequence reads: CAWSSRGVNGYTF. In DNA form, the CDR3 reads TGTGCCTGGAGCTCCAGGGGGGTGAATGGCTACACCTTC.

This clone was counted a few times. J is TRBJ1-6 and V is TRBV11-1; D call uncertain. The germline V gene has CDR1 SGHAT and CDR2 FQDESV (reference sequence). The CDR3 runs 15 residues. The V and J ends lost 3 bases and 4 bases respectively, with 10 bases between them. Written as DNA, the CDR3 is TGTGCCAGCAGCTTTTCCGAACATTATAATTCACCCCTCCACTTT. Its translation is CASSFSEHYNSPLHF.

A note on this clone: The same CDR3 can be traced to other DNA sequences in this sample. This sequence joins TRBV3-1 (or the pseudogene TRBV3-2) and TRBJ1-1; D unclear. Trimming stripped 1 base from V and 1 base from J, with 4 bases between. This CDR3 comprises 13 residues. Per the germline V gene, CDR1 is LGHDT and CDR2 is YNNKEL (reference sequence). The CDR3 DNA follows: TGTGCCAGCAGCCAAGTCCGGAACACTGAAGCTTTCTTT. Its protein is CASSQVRNTEAFF.

J is TRBJ1-6 and V is TRBV4-2; 8 bases are a match to TRBD1. Germline loops: CDR1 LGHNA, CDR2 YNFKEQ. The CDR3 is 16 residues long. J gave up 5 bases and V 2 bases, and 5 bases lay outside the gene matches. In nucleotides, the CDR3 is TGTGCCAGCAGCCAACCGACAGGGGATAATAATTCACCCCTCCACTTT. It specifies CASSQPTGDNNSPLHF.

The chain recombines TRBV11-2 with TRBJ2-2; D ambiguous. V lost 7 bases and J lost 5, with 11 bases in between. The CDR3 spans 13 residues. Germline lookup yields CDR1 SGHAT and CDR2 FQNNGV. The CDR3: CASKIFLTGELFF. The CDR3 coding sequence is TGTGCCAGCAAAATTTTTTTAACCGGGGAGCTGTTTTTT.

This clone has just a few counts. This rearrangement joins TRBV10-3 to TRBJ1-1, with D tentatively TRBD1 (5 bases). The germline V gene encodes CDR1 ENHRY and CDR2 SYGVKD. The germline V and J ends were trimmed by 10 bases and 7 bases, with 22 bases remaining between them. This CDR3 is 14 amino acids long. The CDR3 loop is CANAAVGGDGEAFF. The CDR3 bases are TGTGCCAACGCCGCGGTGGGGGGGGATGGTGAAGCTTTCTTT.

The chain is built from TRBV5-1 and TRBJ2-5, with a tentative D call TRBD2 (5 bases). The CDR3 runs 13 residues. Per germline, CDR1 SGHRS and CDR2 YFSETQ. The ends were cut back, 2 bases at V and 10 bases at J, with 15 bases in the middle. CDR3 sequence: CASSFIGARDQYF. Here the CDR3 DNA reads TGCGCCAGCAGCTTTATCGGCGCGAGGGACCAGTACTTC.

This clone showed up just a few times. The chain uses TRBV12-3 or TRBV12-4 and TRBJ2-1, with D possibly matching TRBD1 (6 bases). The V end was cut by 5 bases, the J end by 12 bases, with 14 bases between. The CDR3 has 12 amino acids. The chain's CDR3 is CASSPTGTGQFF. In DNA, the CDR3 is TGTGCCAGCAGTCCCACAGGGACGGGGCAGTTCTTC.

The V call is TRBV2, the J call TRBJ1-3; D might be TRBD1 (6 bases). With 4 bases removed from V and 2 bases from J, the gap between germline ends came to 9 bases. The CDR3 has 14 residues. The V gene's germline CDR1 is SNHLY and CDR2 FYNNEI. This CDR3 reads CASSVRGAGNTIYF. CDR3 coding DNA: TGTGCCAGCAGTGTCAGGGGAGCTGGAAACACCATATATTTT.

The genes are TRBV6-5 and TRBJ1-4; D is ambiguous. The V end lost 6 bases, the J end lost 7 bases, and 18 bases lay between the germline ends. CDR3 size: 15 residues. Germline V gene data show CDR1 as MNHEY and CDR2 as SVGAGI. For the CDR3, the DNA is TGTGCCAGCAGCATATCGTACAGCTGGGTTGAAAAACTGTTTTTT. Amino acids: CASSISYSWVEKLFF.